This entry lists 10 T cell receptor beta chains sequenced from one sample in a study of shared clonotypes between healthy human individuals. Sequencing used immunoSEQ multiplex PCR; TCRdb keeps in-frame clones, though not all of them. The data show roughly 2.2 million clones, with around 93% seen just once and roughly 0.34% held by the top ten. Sequenced sample: naive CD4+ T cells from PBMCs. Subset noted: CD45RA+ positively selected. These receptors were collected from a man between 18 and 29 years old in good health. Some clones in this sample may be carry-over from other donors' samples.

DNA of the CDR3: TGTGCCAGCTCACAATCAGGGGTTACGAACACTGAAGCTTTCTTT. It yields the protein CASSQSGVTNTEAFF. The chain has TRBV18 and TRBJ1-1, with D perhaps TRBD1 (6 bases). From germline, CDR1 is KGHSH and CDR2 LQKENI. The CDR3 contains 15 residues. Trimming cost V 4 bases and J 1 base, with 13 bases left between them.

With regard to this clone: In the same sample, other DNA sequences code for this CDR3. The J gene is TRBJ2-7, the V gene TRBV2; D perhaps matches TRBD2 (6 bases). The CDR3 totals 13 residues. With 6 bases removed from V and 1 base from J, the gap between germline ends came to 10 bases. In germline, CDR1 is SNHLY, CDR2 FYNNEI. The CDR3 loop reads CASSLGSSYEQYF. For the CDR3, the DNA is TGTGCCAGCAGCCTCGGGAGTTCCTACGAGCAGTACTTC.

The rearrangement joins TRBV30 to TRBJ2-1; D may be TRBD2 (6 bases). Trimming took 3 bases from V and 4 from J, leaving 16 bases between them. CDR1 and CDR2 (germline): GTSNPN, SVGIG (reference sequence). The length of the CDR3 is 15 residues. CDR3 in amino acids: CAWRVGAGLYNEQFF. The DNA of the CDR3 is TGTGCCTGGAGAGTCGGGGCGGGACTTTACAATGAGCAGTTCTTC.

J is TRBJ2-1 and V is TRBV27, with 11 positions matching TRBD2. Trimming at V came to 7 bases and at J to 6 bases, leaving 11 bases not matched to a gene. This CDR3 is 16 amino acids long. Germline CDR1 is MNHEY and CDR2 is SMNVEV (reference sequence). CDR3 DNA sequence: TGTGCCAGCAACGCGACTAGCGGGACAATAGCCAATGAGCAGTTCTTC. This encodes CASNATSGTIANEQFF.

This clone was observed once. V and J are TRBV5-4 and TRBJ2-2, with 8 bases fitting TRBD1. The CDR3 length is 15 residues. Trimming cost V 4 bases and J 2 bases; bases outside gene matches: 4. The germline CDR1 and CDR2 sequences are SGHNT and YYREEE (reference sequence). The CDR3 is CASSRTGSNTGELFF. The CDR3 nucleotides read TGTGCCAGCAGCCGGACAGGGTCAAACACCGGGGAGCTGTTTTTT. The whole variable domain, remainder taken from reference TRBV5-4 and TRBJ2-2, is ETGVTQSPTHLIKTRGQQVTLRCSSQSGHNTVSWYQQALGQGPQFIFQYYREEENGRGNFPPRFSGLQFPNYSSELNVNALELDDSALYLCASSRTGSNTGELFFGEGSRLTVL.

The chain combines TRBV11-2 with TRBJ2-2; the D is unclear. The CDR3 extends over 17 amino acids. V was clipped by 1 base and J by 0 bases, with 12 bases between them. The V gene's germline CDR1 is SGHAT and CDR2 FQNNGV. CDR3 nucleotide sequence: TGTGCCAGCAGCTTAGTTCTCGGCACAACGAACACCGGGGAGCTGTTTTTT. Amino acids: CASSLVLGTTNTGELFF. Together with reference TRBV11-2 and TRBJ2-2, the CDR3 gives the full variable domain: EAGVAQSPRYKIIEKRQSVAFWCNPISGHATLYWYQQILGQGPKLLIQFQNNGVVDDSQLPKDRFSAERLKGVDSTLKIQPAKLEDSAVYLCASSLVLGTTNTGELFFGEGSRLTVL.

The rearrangement links TRBV7-2 to TRBJ2-7, with D maybe TRBD2 (6 bases). Trimming removed 3 bases at V and 6 bases at J, with 21 bases between. Looked up from germline, CDR1 is SGHTA and CDR2 is FQGNSA. The CDR3 length is 16 residues. The CDR3 bases are TGTGCCAGCAGCTTTTTCCCCGGGACTCTCTCCACCGAGCAGTACTTC. Amino acids: CASSFFPGTLSTEQYF.

This clone was recorded once. The chain combines TRBV7-2 with TRBJ2-7; 10 nucleotides align to TRBD1. V was clipped by 0 bases and J by 4 bases; unmatched bases: 6. CDR3 length equals 16 residues. CDR1 and CDR2 from the germline V gene are SGHTA and FQGNSA. The CDR3 protein is CASSLARGTGVYEQYF. In nucleotides, the CDR3 is TGTGCCAGCAGCTTAGCGCGGGGGACAGGGGTATACGAGCAGTACTTC.

The gene calls are TRBV19 and TRBJ2-7; D gene unclear. V lost 9 bases and J lost 2, with 23 bases in between. Germline CDR1 reads LNHDA; CDR2 reads SQIVND (reference sequence). This CDR3 spans 16 amino acids. DNA of the CDR3: TGTGCCAGGCGACTCATCAGTCCTCGCTTAACCTACGAGCAGTACTTC. Its protein product is CARRLISPRLTYEQYF.

The chain couples TRBV7-9 to TRBJ1-3, with D uncertain. The ends were cut back, 2 bases at V and 0 bases at J, with 5 bases in the middle. The germline gives CDR1 SEHNR, CDR2 FQNEAQ (reference sequence). CDR3 length: 14 residues. The CDR3 DNA reads as TGTGCCAGCAGCTTACACAACTCTGGAAACACCATATATTTT. Translation gives CASSLHNSGNTIYF.